The 31 T cell receptor beta chains listed next were all sequenced from one sample in a study of blood T cell repertoires in COVID-19. Here immunoSEQ multiplex PCR was the method, and the copy in TCRdb shows in-frame clones only, minus some. The sample holds more than 200,000 clones, about 88% seen once. Sequencing input: peripheral blood. The source is a woman aged 60 to 75 with COVID-19, enrolled during active disease.

The chain carries TRBV7-9 and TRBJ2-1, with TRBD2 identical over 11 bases. Trimming took 5 bases from V and 7 from J; bases not matched to a gene: 4. The CDR3 is 14 residues long. CDR1 SEHNR and CDR2 FQNEAQ come from the germline V gene (reference sequence). CDR3 protein: CASSRASGRNEQFF. For the CDR3, the DNA is TGTGCCAGCAGCCGGGCTAGCGGGAGGAATGAGCAGTTCTTC.

The chain employs TRBV3-1 (or the pseudogene TRBV3-2) and TRBJ2-5; TRBD2 matches 8 bases. Per the germline V gene, CDR1 is LGHDT and CDR2 is YNNKEL (reference sequence). The ends lost 8 bases at V and 7 bases at J; junction bases unmatched: 3. The CDR3 is 11 amino acids. The CDR3 loop reads CASHRGGTQYF. CDR3 coding DNA: TGTGCCAGCCACCGGGGGGGGACCCAGTACTTC.

The chain's CDR3 is CASRQGTNEKLFF. CDR3 nucleotides: TGTGCCAGTAGACAGGGCACTAATGAAAAACTGTTTTTT. The chain has TRBV28 and TRBJ1-4; 7 bases align to TRBD1. Germline V gene lookup returns CDR1 MDHEN and CDR2 SYDVKM. The junction had 3 bases not matched to a gene; V was cut back by 9 bases and J by 2 bases. CDR3 length: 13 amino acids.

This chain uses TRBV27 with TRBJ1-5; a weak D match, TRBD1 (6 bases). CDR3 length equals 13 residues. Trimming cost V 6 bases and J 7 bases, with 13 bases left between them. From germline, CDR1 is MNHEY and CDR2 SMNVEV (reference sequence). The CDR3 sequence: CASSPGRGQPQHF. In DNA form, the CDR3 reads TGTGCCAGCAGCCCCGGTAGGGGGCAGCCCCAGCATTTT.

This clone was recorded only once. The J gene is TRBJ1-4, the V gene TRBV2; TRBD1 agrees at 7 bases. This CDR3 has 16 amino acids. The trim removed 6 bases at V and 8 bases at J, leaving 15 bases unmatched. Germline V gene sequence: CDR1 SNHLY, CDR2 FYNNEI. The CDR3: CASRTLKGAAREKLFF. DNA for the CDR3: TGTGCCAGCAGGACCCTAAAGGGGGCTGCCAGGGAAAAACTGTTTTTT.

This clone was recorded once. The CDR3 DNA sequence: TGTGCCAGCAGCCAAGGGGGACAGGCCCATTCACCCCTCCACTTT. Its protein product is CASSQGGQAHSPLHF. This chain joins TRBV3-1 (or the pseudogene TRBV3-2) and TRBJ1-6, with TRBD1 identical over 8 bases. The CDR3 runs to 15 residues. Germline values: CDR1 LGHDT, CDR2 YNNKEL (reference sequence). J gave up 8 bases and V 1 base, and 4 bases lay outside the gene matches.

This rearrangement joins TRBV29-1 to TRBJ1-3; no clear D gene. The CDR3 length is 11 residues. Looked up from germline, CDR1 is SQVTM and CDR2 is ANQGSEA. V shed 6 bases and J shed 4 bases, with 7 bases lying between them. CDR3 nucleotides: TGCAGCGTCGAGTGGGGAAACACCATATATTTT. Translation: CSVEWGNTIYF.

The V call is TRBV5-1, the J call TRBJ2-1, with 7 bases identical to TRBD2. This CDR3 has 12 amino acids. Germline V gene lookup returns CDR1 SGHRS and CDR2 YFSETQ. Unmatched junction bases numbered 9, after V lost 4 bases and J lost 14 bases. DNA for the CDR3: TGCGCCAGCAGCGGGGCCGGGACTAATGAGTTCTTC. Protein sequence: CASSGAGTNEFF.

V usage is TRBV2 and J usage is TRBJ2-7; TRBD1 matches 7 bases. This CDR3 has 13 residues. The germline gives CDR1 SNHLY, CDR2 FYNNEI. CDR3 in amino acids: CAGGRGIFYEQYF. The CDR3 bases are TGTGCAGGGGGCAGGGGCATTTTTTACGAGCAGTACTTC.

The sample holds a few counts of this clone. The rearrangement joins TRBV24-1 to TRBJ2-7; 12 bases fit TRBD2. Germline loops: CDR1 KGHDR, CDR2 SFDVKD. Germline trimming cut 2 bases from V and 9 bases from J; bases unmatched to any gene: 10. The CDR3 spans 16 residues. The CDR3, as DNA: TGTGCCACCAGTGATTCATCCCCTAGCGGGAGGGCCGCGCAGTACTTC. Protein: CATSDSSPSGRAAQYF.

The chain combines TRBV5-1 with TRBJ2-2; unclear D gene. Germline CDR1 SGHRS, CDR2 YFSETQ. This CDR3 has 14 residues. Between the trimmed V and J ends, which lost 3 bases and 0 bases, there was a span of 6 bases. CDR3 sequence (DNA): TGCGCCAGCAGCTCACACCCGAACACCGGGGAGCTGTTTTTT. It specifies CASSSHPNTGELFF.

This sequence joins TRBV6-1 and TRBJ1-5; possible D gene TRBD1, 6 bases. Germline CDR1 is MNHNS and CDR2 is SASEGT. CDR3 length equals 14 residues. V gave up 3 bases and J gave up 6 bases, with 12 bases separating them. The chain's CDR3 is CASSDTGWGQPQHF. DNA of the CDR3: TGTGCCAGCAGTGACACAGGGTGGGGTCAGCCCCAGCATTTT.

The rearrangement uses TRBV7-8 and TRBJ2-2, with D tentatively TRBD2 (6 bases). Germline V gives CDR1 SGHVS, CDR2 FQNEAQ. There are 17 residues in the CDR3. Trimming cost V 0 bases and J 1 base, with 12 bases left between them. CDR3 nucleotide sequence: TGTGCCAGCAGCTTAGCCCTGATGGGGGGGAACACCGGGGAGCTGTTTTTT. Protein product: CASSLALMGGNTGELFF. The whole variable domain, remainder taken from reference TRBV7-8 and TRBJ2-2, is GAGVSQSPRYKVAKRGQDVALRCDPISGHVSLFWYQQALGQGPEFLTYFQNEAQLDKSGLPSDRFFAERPEGSVSTLKIQRTQQEDSAVYLCASSLALMGGNTGELFFGEGSRLTVL.

The chain combines TRBV29-1 with TRBJ1-1; D possibly corresponds to TRBD1 (6 bases). V lost 3 bases and J lost 10, with 24 bases in between. This CDR3 comprises 15 residues. CDR1 is SQVTM and CDR2 is ANQGSEA in the germline V gene. This chain's CDR3 is CSVESLDWGPRAAFF. DNA of the CDR3: TGCAGCGTTGAGAGCCTAGATTGGGGGCCTCGGGCAGCTTTCTTT.

The V gene is TRBV18, the J gene TRBJ2-2; D ambiguous. CDR1 and CDR2 from the germline V gene are KGHSH and LQKENI. The V and J ends lost 0 bases and 4 bases respectively, with 9 bases between them. This CDR3 contains 15 residues. The chain's CDR3 is CASSPPEQITGELFF. The CDR3 region has the DNA TGTGCCAGCTCACCACCAGAACAAATCACCGGGGAGCTGTTTTTT.

The chain couples TRBV10-3 to TRBJ1-4, with D perhaps TRBD1 (6 bases). V lost 3 bases and J 3 bases, leaving 14 bases between the germline ends. The CDR3 has 16 amino acids. Germline V gene sequence: CDR1 ENHRY, CDR2 SYGVKD. In DNA, the CDR3 is TGTGCCATCAGTGACCTCCCCCAGGGGTCTAATGAAAAACTGTTTTTT. The encoded protein is CAISDLPQGSNEKLFF.

For the CDR3, the DNA is TGTGCCAGCTCTGGACAGAGGAACACTGAAGCTTTCTTT. It yields the protein CASSGQRNTEAFF. This sequence joins TRBV18 and TRBJ1-1; tentatively, D is TRBD1 (6 bases). Trimming shortened V by 6 bases and J by 1 base, and 9 bases separated the two germline ends. Germline CDR1 KGHSH, CDR2 LQKENI. This CDR3 is 13 amino acids long.

This clone was found once. The V call is TRBV28, the J call TRBJ2-7, with 9 bases lining up with TRBD2. V gave up 5 bases and J gave up 5 bases; unmatched junction bases: 13. Germline assignment: CDR1 MDHEN and CDR2 SYDVKM. The CDR3 totals 16 residues. CDR3: CASSKGASGDGNEQYF. CDR3 coding DNA: TGTGCCAGCAGTAAGGGGGCTAGCGGGGACGGGAACGAGCAGTACTTC.

The sample holds one count of this clone. V is TRBV28 and J is TRBJ1-6; D not certain. Germline V CDR1 and CDR2: MDHEN, SYDVKM. V dropped 7 bases and J dropped 6 bases, with 4 bases sitting between them. The CDR3 has 11 amino acids. The CDR3 DNA is TGTGCCAGCAAAGCTAATTCACCCCTCCACTTT. Protein sequence: CASKANSPLHF.

This clone appeared a few times. CDR3 region: CASSLNRQAPRAYNSPLHF. The CDR3 DNA follows: TGTGCCAGCAGCTTGAACAGACAGGCCCCGAGGGCCTATAATTCACCCCTCCACTTT. The chain recombines TRBV7-2 with TRBJ1-6; TRBD1 might be the D (6 bases). Germline V gives CDR1 SGHTA, CDR2 FQGNSA. V lost 3 bases to trimming and J lost 2 bases, with 20 bases between them. The CDR3 is 19 amino acids.

The chain joins TRBV10-3 to TRBJ1-6; 7 nucleotides line up with TRBD1. Germline values: CDR1 ENHRY, CDR2 SYGVKD. This CDR3 comprises 15 residues. V was clipped by 0 bases and J by 7 bases; unmatched bases: 3. The CDR3 DNA follows: TGTGCCATCAGTGAGTCGGGACAGCCCAATTCACCCCTCCACTTT. It codes for CAISESGQPNSPLHF.

The chain joins TRBV28 to TRBJ2-2; 14 nucleotides match TRBD2. The CDR3 spans 17 residues. CDR1 and CDR2 (germline): MDHEN, SYDVKM. With 7 bases clipped from V and 5 bases from J, the junction kept 9 bases outside the gene matches. The CDR3 DNA sequence: TGTGCCAGCACCACTACGGGACTAGCGGGAGTTACCGGGGAGCTGTTTTTT. Protein product: CASTTTGLAGVTGELFF.

The V call is TRBV19, the J call TRBJ2-7; 8 bases match TRBD1. This CDR3 is 13 amino acids long. Germline lookup yields CDR1 LNHDA and CDR2 SQIVND (reference sequence). J lost 4 bases, V lost 3 bases, and 2 bases had no gene match. The CDR3 sequence is CASSIQGAYEQYF. In DNA, the CDR3 is TGTGCCAGTAGTATTCAGGGGGCATACGAGCAGTACTTC.

The V gene is TRBV5-1, the J gene TRBJ2-2, with 7 bases matching TRBD2. Germline V gene lookup returns CDR1 SGHRS and CDR2 YFSETQ. The ends lost 2 bases at V and 6 bases at J; junction bases unmatched: 4. The CDR3 sequence is 14 residues long. The DNA for the CDR3 is TGCGCCAGCAGCTTAAGCGGGAAAGCCGGGGAGCTGTTTTTT. Amino acid sequence: CASSLSGKAGELFF.

CDR3 nucleotides: TGTGCCAGCAGTTACTTGGCCGTAGAGACCCAGTACTTC. Amino acid sequence: CASSYLAVETQYF. The rearrangement uses TRBV6-2 or TRBV6-3 and TRBJ2-5, with D unclear. V lost 1 base, J lost 4 bases, and 7 bases lay in between. The CDR3 is made up of 13 amino acids. Germline V CDR1 and CDR2: MNHEY, SVGEGT.

The chain links TRBV19 to TRBJ2-5; tentatively, D is TRBD2 (5 bases). Germline CDR1 is LNHDA and CDR2 is SQIVND (reference sequence). The CDR3 spans 12 residues. The V and J ends lost 8 bases and 4 bases respectively, with 11 bases between them. This CDR3 reads CASEGLGETQYF. CDR3 in DNA: TGTGCCAGTGAGGGCTTGGGAGAGACCCAGTACTTC.

The chain recombines TRBV4-2 with TRBJ1-4; TRBD1 matches at 8 bases. CDR1 and CDR2 from the germline V gene are LGHNA and YNFKEQ. Trimming at V came to 3 bases and at J to 8 bases, leaving 8 bases not matched to a gene. The CDR3 extends over 15 amino acids. The DNA of the CDR3 is TGTGCCAGCAGCCATGCTTTGACAGGGGACGAAAAACTGTTTTTT. As protein: CASSHALTGDEKLFF.

The chain carries TRBV11-3 and TRBJ2-1, with 9 nucleotides matching TRBD1. Per germline, CDR1 SGHNT and CDR2 YENEEA. CDR3 size: 15 residues. The J segment lost 13 bases and the V segment lost 3 bases, leaving 13 bases of the junction unmatched. CDR3 residues: CASSLVSGGQGQQFF. The CDR3, as DNA: TGTGCCAGCAGCTTGGTCTCTGGGGGACAGGGCCAACAGTTCTTC.

CDR3 DNA sequence: TGTGCCAGCAGCAAAGGTTGGGGACAGGGCGATGAAAAACTGTTTTTT. Its translation: CASSKGWGQGDEKLFF. The V gene is TRBV21-1, the J gene TRBJ1-4; the DNA was not compared with TRBD1, the D call given in the table. TRBV21-1 is reported as a pseudogene. The CDR3 is 16 residues long.

This clone was seen once. The chain's CDR3 is CASSQTTTGTYTEAFF. DNA of the CDR3: TGCGCCAGCAGCCAAACCACGACAGGGACTTACACTGAAGCTTTCTTT. V and J are TRBV4-1 and TRBJ1-1; 7 bases fit TRBD1. J lost 3 bases, V lost 2 bases, and 9 bases had no gene match. The CDR3 loop spans 16 amino acids. Germline values: CDR1 MGHRA, CDR2 YSYEKL.

The V call is TRBV28, the J call TRBJ2-1; 11 positions agree with TRBD2. Germline V gives CDR1 MDHEN, CDR2 SYDVKM. The V and J ends lost 9 bases and 4 bases, in that order; junction bases with no gene match: 2. This CDR3 is built from 13 residues. CDR3 region: CASRLAGYNEQFF. The CDR3 bases are TGTGCCAGTAGACTAGCGGGGTACAATGAGCAGTTCTTC.